This TCR beta chain was retrieved from a study of shared clonotypes between healthy human individuals. As for the study in general: A couple of women and a few men aged 18 to 49 made up the donors.

Profiling relied on immunoSEQ multiplex PCR, and the TCRdb table lists in-frame clones only, not all of them. The sample carries 75,000 to 100,000 clones, roughly half recorded once. The CDR3 length is 16 residues. V dropped 9 bases and J dropped 1 base, with 18 bases sitting between them. Per the germline V gene, CDR1 is WSHSY and CDR2 is SAAADI. Sequencing was performed on PBMCs. V and J are TRBV10-2 and TRBJ2-2; D gene ambiguous. This TCR was sampled from a woman between 40 and 55 years old in good health. Some clones in this sample may be carry-over from other donors' samples. The CDR3 protein is CASSPDRRLNTGELFF. The CDR3 DNA reads TGCGCCAGTAGTCCCGACCGCCGATTGAACACCGGGGAGCTGTTTTTT.